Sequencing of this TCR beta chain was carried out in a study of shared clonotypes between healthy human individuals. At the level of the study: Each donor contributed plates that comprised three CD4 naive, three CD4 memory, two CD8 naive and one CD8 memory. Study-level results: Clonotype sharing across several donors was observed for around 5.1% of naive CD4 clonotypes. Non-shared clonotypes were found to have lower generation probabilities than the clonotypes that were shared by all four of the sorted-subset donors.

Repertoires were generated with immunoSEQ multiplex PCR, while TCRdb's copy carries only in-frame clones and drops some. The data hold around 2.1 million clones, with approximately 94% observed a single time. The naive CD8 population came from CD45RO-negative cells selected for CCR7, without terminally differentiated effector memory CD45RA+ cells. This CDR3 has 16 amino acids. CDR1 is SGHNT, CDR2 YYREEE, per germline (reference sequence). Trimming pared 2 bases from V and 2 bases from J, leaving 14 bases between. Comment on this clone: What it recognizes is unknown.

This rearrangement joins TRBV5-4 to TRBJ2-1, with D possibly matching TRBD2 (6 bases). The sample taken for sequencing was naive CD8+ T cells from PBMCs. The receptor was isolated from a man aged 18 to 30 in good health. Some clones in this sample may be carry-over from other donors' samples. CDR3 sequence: CASSLPGRGPYNEQFF. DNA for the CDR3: TGTGCCAGCAGCTTACCCGGGAGAGGACCCTACAATGAGCAGTTCTTC.